This TCR beta chain derives from a study of blood T cell repertoires in COVID-19 (dated by TCRdb to 2018 to 2020). Some background on the complete study: The collaborator samples originated in the United States, Italy and Spain and spanned the acute and convalescent phases of COVID-19. The material from the prospective study consisted of cDNA or gDNA derived from T cells, B-cell-depleted T cells, or PBMCs. Subjects who had been exposed to COVID-19, were actively infected with it, or had recovered from it provided the deeply sampled blood TCRbeta repertoires that made up the dataset. The repertoires were released in a freely available public database intended as a resource for research on the immune response to SARS-CoV-2. The samples were drawn from two sources: the first 160 participants of the ongoing ImmuneRACE study, and 1,000 to 1,500 subjects contributed by 6 global collaborators. Nearly every sample came with metadata listing a de-identified subject ID, COVID-19 status, age in years and sex. Where available, HLA class I and class II types were obtained from metadata supplied by the sample provider rather than from assay-based typing. What the authors observed across the whole study: How much clinical and demographic metadata was included differed by source and by participant, and the metadata was provided uncurated.

About this clone: There is no known antigen for this receptor. No much larger clone is present one base from it, and per-base qualities are unavailable.

The immunoSEQ Assay, a bias-controlled multiplex PCR, was used to amplify TCRbeta CDR3 regions from genomic DNA. The authors processed their data as follows. Nucleated cell counts per sample were estimated from amplification of reference gene primers within the assay. To quantify the absolute abundance of each unique TCRbeta CDR3 rearrangement, sequence reads were collapsed and filtered. Productive Simpson clonality was computed per sample as the square root of Simpson's diversity index over productive rearrangements. Imported from immuneACCESS, the table was reduced by TCRdb to in-frame sequences with V and J called. These copies leave out some clones; in studies compared against another copy, an unresolved V gene accounts for under half, and the cause of the remainder is not known. D and trimming were read from the DNA, whereas the V and J calls and clone size are those reported in that table. This sample holds more than 150,000 clones; about 83% were observed only once. The ten largest clones add up to around 13% of the sample.

Whole blood was collected in K2EDTA tubes by collaborating institutions according to the institutions' own protocols. For TCRbeta analysis, collaborator samples were shipped as frozen whole blood, as isolated PBMCs, or as DNA extracted from either sample type. Based on the germline V gene, the CDR1 and CDR2 sequences are SGHRS and YFSETQ. For this chain, trimming is 0 bases at the V end and 4 bases at the J end, and the number of junction bases without a gene match is 7. Inclusive of the bounding cysteine and phenylalanine, the CDR3 is 15 residues long. The CDR3 DNA has 45 bases and is translated from base 1.

The rearrangement joined TRBV5-1 to TRBJ2-7; 7 central nucleotides agree with TRBD2. This clonotype was obtained from a woman aged 80 or over with acute or convalescent COVID-19. The sample comprised peripheral blood. The bases read TGCGCCAGCAGCTTGGAGGTAGCGGGTGGATACGAGCAGTACTTC. This gives the protein CASSLEVAGGYEQYF.